This passage covers 13 T cell receptor beta chains from one sample sequenced in a study of a mutant IDH1 vaccine in newly diagnosed glioma. Measured with immunoSEQ multiplex PCR; TCRdb has only the in-frame clones, and not every one. The sample comprises 58,000 or so clones, roughly 87% of which are singletons, and 3% to 3.5% rests with the top ten. Which antigens these TCRs recognize remains unknown. Noted time point: week 47, end of study. In the vaccine, a single dose held 300 ug of the mutant IDH1 20-mer peptide, along with topical imiquimod. The specimen comprised PBMCs, sampled from a glioma patient whose treatment included an IDH1 peptide vaccine. Receptor source: a woman aged 45-65 years with glioma.

The rearrangement uses TRBV7-8 and TRBJ2-2, with D tentatively TRBD1 or TRBD2 (5 bases each). V was trimmed by 5 bases and J by 8 bases, leaving 21 bases between them. Germline CDR1 SGHVS, CDR2 FQNEAQ. This CDR3 comprises 16 residues. CDR3 amino acids: CASSPVANLGRGELFF. In DNA form, the CDR3 reads TGTGCCAGCAGCCCTGTTGCAAACCTGGGACGGGGGGAGCTGTTTTTT. The complete variable domain, with remaining parts taken from reference TRBV7-8 and TRBJ2-2, reads GAGVSQSPRYKVAKRGQDVALRCDPISGHVSLFWYQQALGQGPEFLTYFQNEAQLDKSGLPSDRFFAERPEGSVSTLKIQRTQQEDSAVYLCASSPVANLGRGELFFGEGSRLTVL.

The chain uses TRBV5-1 and TRBJ2-6; D is possibly TRBD1 or TRBD2 (6 bases each). V dropped 8 bases and J dropped 3 bases, with 18 bases sitting between them. Germline V gene lookup returns CDR1 SGHRS and CDR2 YFSETQ. The CDR3 runs to 16 residues. For the CDR3, the DNA is TGCGCCAGTTCGGGGATGGGGGGCCATGGGGCCAACGTCCTGACTTTC. This encodes CASSGMGGHGANVLTF.

The V and J genes are TRBV9 and TRBJ1-3, with TRBD1 matching 7 bases. With V trimmed by 3 bases and J by 3 bases, 12 bases remained unmatched. This CDR3 contains 17 residues. Looked up from germline, CDR1 is SGDLS and CDR2 is YYNGEE. The CDR3 nucleotides read TGTGCCAGCAGCGGAAAAACAGGGGCGAGTCTTGGAAACACCATATATTTT. This encodes CASSGKTGASLGNTIYF.

The chain carries TRBV27 and TRBJ2-7; TRBD1 agrees at 8 bases. CDR1 MNHEY and CDR2 SMNVEV come from the germline V gene (reference sequence). CDR3 length: 13 residues. V shed 5 bases and J 5 bases; nucleotides not matched to a gene: 5. The CDR3 loop is CASSLDRANEQYF. The CDR3 region has the DNA TGTGCCAGCAGTCTGGACAGGGCCAACGAGCAGTACTTC.

The rearrangement uses TRBV11-2 and TRBJ1-1; TRBD1 matches 8 bases. Trimming cost V 0 bases and J 1 base; bases outside gene matches: 1. The germline CDR1 and CDR2 sequences are SGHAT and FQNNGV. The CDR3 is 15 amino acids. CDR3 nucleotides: TGTGCCAGCAGCTTAGAAGGGACAGGGAACACTGAAGCTTTCTTT. Translating gives CASSLEGTGNTEAFF.

V gene TRBV10-3 combines with J gene TRBJ2-7; 9 bases map to TRBD2. The germline CDR1 and CDR2 sequences are ENHRY and SYGVKD. The CDR3 loop spans 14 amino acids. Losses at the gene ends were 8 bases for V and 6 bases for J; bases not matched to a gene: 11. CDR3 DNA sequence: TGTGCCATCCATGAAAGCGAGCGGGGGGTCGAGCAGTACTTC. Translation gives CAIHESERGVEQYF.

On this clone: One end of the junction varies from germline; a read error may be responsible. The chain recombines TRBV12-5 with TRBJ1-1; D ambiguous. From germline, CDR1 is LGHNT and CDR2 FRNRAP. This CDR3 contains 13 residues. CDR3 amino acids: CASGLEATTEAFF. As DNA, the CDR3 is TGTGCTAGTGGGTTGGAGGCTACCACTGAAGCTTTCTTT.

J is TRBJ1-1 and V is TRBV9, with 10 bases lining up with TRBD1. The CDR3 is made up of 14 amino acids. V shed 1 base, J shed 4 bases, and the junction held 1 base outside the gene matches. The V gene's germline CDR1 is SGDLS and CDR2 YYNGEE. The chain's CDR3 is CASSVRTGGTEAFF. The CDR3 nucleotides read TGTGCCAGCAGCGTAAGGACAGGGGGCACTGAAGCTTTCTTT.

The genes are TRBV5-6 and TRBJ1-6, with D possibly matching TRBD1 (5 bases). CDR3 length: 14 amino acids. V was clipped by 0 bases and J by 8 bases, with 9 bases between them. Germline CDR1 reads SGHDT; CDR2 reads YYEEEE. The CDR3 loop reads CASSLEGVYSPLHF. The DNA for the CDR3 is TGTGCCAGCAGCTTGGAAGGGGTTTATTCACCCCTCCACTTT. Filled out from reference TRBV5-6 and TRBJ1-6, the complete variable domain reads DAGVTQSPTHLIKTRGQQVTLRCSPKSGHDTVSWYQQALGQGPQFIFQYYEEEERQRGNFPDRFSGHQFPNYSSELNVNALLLGDSALYLCASSLEGVYSPLHFGNGTRLTVT.

The chain's CDR3 is CASGRQGGDRSPLHF. CDR3 sequence (DNA): TGTGCTAGTGGTAGGCAGGGGGGGGACAGGTCACCCCTCCACTTT. The chain joins TRBV12-5 to TRBJ1-6; TRBD1 matches 8 bases. In germline, CDR1 is LGHNT, CDR2 FRNRAP. This CDR3 comprises 15 residues. V shed 5 bases and J 10 bases; nucleotides not matched to a gene: 10.

The chain employs TRBV6-1 and TRBJ2-3; 14 bases are a match to TRBD2. CDR1 MNHNS and CDR2 SASEGT come from the germline V gene. V trimming: 5 bases; J trimming: 6 bases; junction bases outside the gene matches: 4. This CDR3 comprises 15 residues. CDR3 region: CASSLTSGGADTQYF. The CDR3 DNA is TGTGCCAGCAGTTTGACTAGCGGGGGGGCCGATACGCAGTATTTT.

The genes are TRBV10-3 and TRBJ1-5; TRBD1 matches at 8 bases. Germline CDR1 ENHRY, CDR2 SYGVKD. Trimming took 9 bases from V and 4 from J; bases not matched to a gene: 5. This CDR3 is built from 13 residues. CDR3 in amino acids: CAIRQGTNQPQHF. Here the CDR3 DNA reads TGTGCCATACGACAGGGGACAAATCAGCCCCAGCATTTT.

V is TRBV10-3 and J is TRBJ1-1, with D unresolved. The ends were cut back, 0 bases at V and 4 bases at J, with 6 bases in the middle. Germline CDR1 and CDR2: ENHRY and SYGVKD. This CDR3 has 13 residues. The CDR3 loop reads CAISESGFTEAFF. The CDR3 DNA is TGTGCCATCAGTGAGTCTGGGTTCACTGAAGCTTTCTTT.